These 9 T cell receptor beta chains were all obtained from the same sample, sequenced in a study of a mutant IDH1 vaccine in newly diagnosed glioma. As to time point: week 35, safety follow-up. It was 300 ug of mutant IDH1 20-mer peptide that made up each vaccine dose, given with topical imiquimod. Their specific antigens are unknown. Clones were sequenced by immunoSEQ multiplex PCR, and TCRdb holds only the in-frame ones, with some missing. The repertoire holds about 64,000 clones, with 65% to 75% as singletons. The sequencing used PBMCs, collected from a glioma patient whose treatment included an IDH1 peptide vaccine. Receptor source: a man aged 45-60 years with glioma.

This clone was recorded many times. The genes are TRBV27 and TRBJ2-3, with 8 bases aligning to TRBD2. Germline assignment: CDR1 MNHEY and CDR2 SMNVEV (reference sequence). The CDR3 is 17 residues long. J gave up 2 bases and V 5 bases, and 12 bases lay outside the gene matches. The CDR3 nucleotides are TGTGCCAGCAGTCCCCGGGGGGGGCGGGAGGACACAGATACGCAGTATTTT. Protein: CASSPRGGREDTDTQYF.

The J gene is TRBJ1-1, the V gene TRBV4-3; unclear D gene. The CDR3 covers 14 residues. The ends were cut back, 3 bases at V and 1 base at J, with 9 bases in the middle. Germline V gene lookup returns CDR1 LGHNA and CDR2 YSLEER. The CDR3, as DNA: TGCGCCAGCAGCCAGGGGATCGCGAACACTGAAGCTTTCTTT. This translates into CASSQGIANTEAFF.

V usage is TRBV5-1 and J usage is TRBJ1-2, with D tentatively TRBD1 (5 bases). Germline V gene sequence: CDR1 SGHRS, CDR2 YFSETQ. This CDR3 has 15 amino acids. V lost 4 bases to trimming and J lost 3 bases, with 16 bases between them. The DNA of the CDR3 is TGCGCCAGCAGCCTCGGGGCAGGTATGGACTATGGCTACACCTTC. Translating gives CASSLGAGMDYGYTF.

CDR3 nucleotides: TGTGCCAGCAGCTCCCCACCCGGGACAGTCAATGAGCAGTTCTTC. This translates into CASSSPPGTVNEQFF. The V gene is TRBV13, the J gene TRBJ2-1, with 7 bases lining up with TRBD1. This CDR3 region has 15 residues. From germline, CDR1 is PRHDT and CDR2 FYEKMQ (reference sequence). J gave up 6 bases and V 4 bases, and 9 bases lay outside the gene matches. The whole variable domain, filled in from reference TRBV13 and TRBJ2-1, reads AAGVIQSPRHLIKEKRETATLKCYPIPRHDTVYWYQQGPGQDPQFLISFYEKMQSDKGSIPDRFSAQQFSDYHSELNMSSLELGDSALYFCASSSPPGTVNEQFFGPGTRLTVL.

The chain recombines TRBV4-1 with TRBJ2-7; D is uncertain. Trimming shortened V by 1 base and J by 0 bases, and 4 bases separated the two germline ends. There are 13 residues in the CDR3. Per germline, CDR1 MGHRA and CDR2 YSYEKL. CDR3 sequence (DNA): TGCGCCAGCAGCCAAGTTGTCTCCTACGAGCAGTACTTC. Its protein product is CASSQVVSYEQYF.

The rearrangement joins TRBV19 to TRBJ2-6; D is possibly TRBD1 (5 bases). This CDR3 is 15 amino acids long. V was shortened by 9 bases and J by 0 bases, with 12 bases between the two germline ends. Germline CDR1 LNHDA, CDR2 SQIVND (reference sequence). In nucleotides, the CDR3 is TGTGCCAGCCACATTCAGGGCTCTGGGGCCAACGTCCTGACTTTC. Residues: CASHIQGSGANVLTF.

This chain connects TRBV19 to TRBJ1-2; D gene uncertain. From germline, CDR1 is LNHDA and CDR2 SQIVND (reference sequence). V lost 3 bases to trimming and J lost 2 bases, with 7 bases between them. The CDR3 consists of 13 residues. CDR3 sequence reads: CASSIGRNYGYTF. CDR3 DNA sequence: TGTGCCAGTAGTATTGGACGGAACTATGGCTACACCTTC.

For this clone: Within the sample, other DNA sequences also encode this same CDR3. This chain connects TRBV29-1 to TRBJ1-2, with D possibly being TRBD1 (5 bases). The CDR3 is 11 residues long. Trimming stripped 2 bases from V and 8 bases from J, with 9 bases between. CDR1 SQVTM and CDR2 ANQGSEA come from the germline V gene. The CDR3 here is CSVEQGRGYTF. CDR3 nucleotide sequence: TGCAGCGTTGAACAGGGTAGGGGCTACACCTTC. The variable domain in full, completed from reference TRBV29-1 and TRBJ1-2, reads SAVISQKPSRDICQRGTSLTIQCQVDSQVTMMFWYRQQPGQSLTLIATANQGSEATYESGFVIDKFPISRPNLTFSTLTVSNMSPEDSSIYLCSVEQGRGYTFGSGTRLTVV.

This clone was observed once. This chain uses TRBV13 with TRBJ2-7, with TRBD1 identical over 9 bases. This CDR3 has 14 residues. Germline trimming cut 5 bases from V and 12 bases from J; bases unmatched to any gene: 14. Per germline, CDR1 PRHDT and CDR2 FYEKMQ (reference sequence). In DNA form, the CDR3 reads TGTGCCAGCAGCCCCGGGACAGGGTACGCATCCCCGTACTTC. This translates into CASSPGTGYASPYF.